These T cell receptor beta chains were read from a single sample in a study of graft-versus-host responses after intestinal transplantation. Antigen specificity for these receptors is unknown. TCRdb keeps only in-frame clones here, not all; method: immunoSEQ multiplex PCR. The sample has around 100,000 clones; approximately 92% are singletons. This material consisted of unstimulated CD4+ T cells sorted from spleen or lymph node cells, taken before transplant. These receptors all stem from a human donor who was the organ donor for an intestinal transplant. The CDR3 runs from the conserved cysteine through the conserved F or W. Only part of the rows carry a size: once, few, many, or a class if the clone is expanded.

size	V	length	CDR3
.	TRBV10-3	13	CATRRDLNTEAFF
few	TRBV10-3	13	CAISRPLGNTIYF
.	TRBV28	18	CASSLPRLRQATNEKLFF
.	TRBV18	14	CASSPYKVNTEAFF
.	TRBV28	12	CASKGTVREQYF
.	TRBV9	16	CASSVRAGGSADTQYF
.	TRBV18	13	CASSPYWDNEQFF
.	TRBV5-1	17	CASSLETSGRAKNEQFF
.	TRBV5-1	12	CASSLSRDTQYF
.	TRBV5-4	14	CASSLGSGPYEQYF
.	TRBV28	19	CASSLPAFFSQRPYNEQFF
.	TRBV30	13	CAWSGINTGELFF
.	TRBV30	14	CAFGPGQGGTEAFF
.	TRBV19	12	CASSITYSEQFF
once	TRBV7-2	14	CASSLGTNNYGYTF
.	TRBV30	13	CAWSVQLRSPKYF
.	TRBV27	18	CASSSGTGKPYSNQPQHF
.	TRBV27	15	CASSQSGTVNTEAFF
.	TRBV5-6	15	CASSLGGGGAYEQYF
.	TRBV5-1	16	CASSSPRLARYNEQFF
.	TRBV7-9	17	CASSLGSGSSSYNEQFF
.	TRBV19	14	CASSLGAANTEAFF
.	TRBV5-3	16	CARSSQSRANNQPQHF
.	TRBV4-2	20	CASSQDPFRLEGGLIDEQFF
.	TRBV5-7	14	CASSFSGGSYEQYF
.	TRBV19	17	CASSIPLGQGINYGYTF